This passage covers 7 T cell receptor beta chains from one sample sequenced in a study of response to subunit inactivated influenza vaccine. TCRdb called the RT-PCR reads again in MiXCR, with one record for every CDR3 protein. The table includes 450,000 to 600,000 distinct CDR3 sequences, 16% detected once. The sequences come from CD4+ T cells sorted from PBMCs, collected 23 months after vaccination. The receptors come from a man between 50 and 69 years old who received an inactivated influenza vaccine.

This chain links TRBV11-1 with TRBJ1-1; TRBD1 agrees at 8 bases. The germline V gene has CDR1 SGHAT and CDR2 FQDESV (reference sequence). V lost 5 bases and J lost 8; bases outside the gene matches: 22. The CDR3 sequence is 18 residues long. CDR3 in amino acids: CASSPPDRVAKHRTEAFF. CDR3 coding DNA: TGTGCCAGCAGCCCACCGGACAGGGTGGCCAAGCATAGGACCGAAGCTTTCTTT. Full variable domain (outside the CDR3, taken from reference TRBV11-1 and TRBJ1-1): EAEVAQSPRYKITEKSQAVAFWCDPISGHATLYWYRQILGQGPELLVQFQDESVVDDSQLPKDRFSAERLKGVDSTLKIQPAELGDSAMYLCASSPPDRVAKHRTEAFFGQGTRLTVV.

In its sample, this clonotype was seen a few times. The rearrangement uses TRBV4-3 and TRBJ1-5, with D possibly matching TRBD1 (5 bases). V dropped 0 bases and J dropped 1 base, with 10 bases sitting between them. The CDR3 runs 16 residues. Germline values: CDR1 LGHNA, CDR2 YSLEER. Here the CDR3 DNA reads TGCGCCAGCAGCCAAGATTGGGGACTGAGCAATCAGCCCCAGCATTTT. Amino acids: CASSQDWGLSNQPQHF.

This clonotype occurred a few times. V gene TRBV24-1 combines with J gene TRBJ2-1; 12 bases agree with TRBD2. The CDR3 is made up of 16 amino acids. J gave up 8 bases and V 0 bases, and 4 bases lay outside the gene matches. Germline V gives CDR1 KGHDR, CDR2 SFDVKD. CDR3 sequence (DNA): TGTGCCACCAGTGATTTGGCGACTAGCGGGAGCTATGAGCAGTTCTTC. It translates to CATSDLATSGSYEQFF.

This clonotype was counted only a few times. The V and J genes are TRBV12-3 or TRBV12-4 and TRBJ2-3, with 13 bases matching TRBD2. V trimming: 6 bases; J trimming: 1 base; junction bases outside the gene matches: 4. This CDR3 is 16 amino acids long. This CDR3 is CASRGLAGIRTDTQYF. The DNA for the CDR3 is TGTGCCAGCAGGGGACTAGCGGGGATTCGCACAGATACGCAGTATTTT.

The chain carries TRBV6-5 and TRBJ2-1; 9 nucleotides agree with TRBD1. The ends lost 2 bases at V and 5 bases at J; junction bases unmatched: 4. CDR3 length equals 15 residues. In germline, CDR1 is MNHEY, CDR2 SVGAGI. The CDR3 DNA sequence: TGTGCCAGCAGTTACGTGGACAGGGGCAACAATGAGCAGTTCTTC. Residues: CASSYVDRGNNEQFF.

DNA for the CDR3: TGTGCCAGCAGCCAAACGGGACAAGGCTACGAGCAGTACTTC. Translation: CASSQTGQGYEQYF. The gene calls are TRBV4-2 and TRBJ2-7, with D possibly TRBD1 on 6 matching bases. CDR3 length equals 14 residues. Germline V gene data show CDR1 as LGHNA and CDR2 as YNFKEQ. V lost 2 bases to trimming and J lost 3 bases, with 11 bases between them.

V and J are TRBV27 and TRBJ1-2, with D unclear. CDR1 is MNHEY, CDR2 SMNVEV, per germline (reference sequence). The CDR3 runs 13 residues. V was shortened by 6 bases and J by 4 bases, with 12 bases between the two germline ends. The CDR3: CASRKDAFYGYTF. The CDR3 nucleotides read TGTGCCAGCAGGAAAGACGCCTTCTATGGCTACACCTTC.